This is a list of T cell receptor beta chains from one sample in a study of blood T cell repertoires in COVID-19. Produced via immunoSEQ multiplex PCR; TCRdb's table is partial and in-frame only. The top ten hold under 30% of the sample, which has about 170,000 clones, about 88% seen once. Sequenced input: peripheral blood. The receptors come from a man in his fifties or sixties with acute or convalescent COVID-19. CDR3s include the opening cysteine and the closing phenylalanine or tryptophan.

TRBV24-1,CATESAGGQETQYF
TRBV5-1,CASSFGASGSGEQYF
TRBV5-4,CASSSRQGPTDTQYF
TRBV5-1,CASSLAGSSYNEQFF
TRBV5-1,CASSFSGGARETQYF
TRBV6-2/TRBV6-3,CASSPLGPGDDEQFF
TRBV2,CASNTGPRDSPLHF
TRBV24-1,CATSDSLAGGQETQYF
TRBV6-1,CASSEDSPENNQLQHF
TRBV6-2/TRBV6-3,CASIPGGTRYNEQFF
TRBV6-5,CASSYQGFKNTEAFF
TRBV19,CASSSGTNPYYGYTF
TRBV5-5,CASRKGQGANMNTEAFF
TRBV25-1,CASSEQTGGGEAFF
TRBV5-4,CASSLGADSPLHF
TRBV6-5,CASRAAGGVPEAFF
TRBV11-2,CASSSRTGLREKLFF
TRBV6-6,CASSPPHRGLLQETQYF
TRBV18,CASSTTGNTEAFF
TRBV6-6,CASSYWTDTGELFF
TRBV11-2,CASTKDRINTEAFF
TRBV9,CASSAGSTGANYGYTF
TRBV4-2,CASSSLAGGANEQFF
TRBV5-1,CASSLAGTGANTGELFF
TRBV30,CAWSKPPANYGYTF
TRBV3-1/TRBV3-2,CASSPLWTAYNEQFF
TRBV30,CAWSLGLAGVTGELFF
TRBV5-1,CASSLPGQGLDTEAFF
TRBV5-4,CASSSPSGGNNEQFF
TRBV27,CASSLKMEGPQYGYTF
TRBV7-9,CASASGVTQETQYF
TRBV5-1,CASSSAGQGLRETQYF